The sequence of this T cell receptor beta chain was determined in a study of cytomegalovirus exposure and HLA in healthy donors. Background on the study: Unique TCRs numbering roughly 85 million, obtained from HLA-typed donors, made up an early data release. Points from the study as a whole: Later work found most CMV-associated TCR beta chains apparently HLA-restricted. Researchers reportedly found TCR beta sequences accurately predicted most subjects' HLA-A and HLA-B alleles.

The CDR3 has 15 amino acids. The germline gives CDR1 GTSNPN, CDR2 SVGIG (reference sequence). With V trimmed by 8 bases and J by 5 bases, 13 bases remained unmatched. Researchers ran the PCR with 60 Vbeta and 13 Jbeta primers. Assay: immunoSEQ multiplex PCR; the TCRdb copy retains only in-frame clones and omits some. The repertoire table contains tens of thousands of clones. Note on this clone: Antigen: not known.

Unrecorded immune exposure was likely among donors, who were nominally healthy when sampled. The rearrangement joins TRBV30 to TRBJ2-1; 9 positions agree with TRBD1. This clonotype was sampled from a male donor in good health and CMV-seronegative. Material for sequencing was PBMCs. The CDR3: CAGERGTGRDNEQFF. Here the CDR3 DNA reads TGTGCCGGCGAGAGGGGGACAGGGAGGGACAATGAGCAGTTCTTC.